These 8 T cell receptor beta chains originate from one sample sequenced in a study of blood T cell repertoires in COVID-19. Generated by immunoSEQ multiplex PCR, the TCRdb table keeps only in-frame clones and is missing some. The sample lists some 290,000 clones, 90% occurring once. Sequencing was carried out using peripheral blood. Receptor source: a woman between 40 and 50 years old with COVID-19, enrolled during active disease.

This chain uses TRBV28 with TRBJ1-2; no reliable D call. V lost 1 base to trimming and J lost 8 bases, with 8 bases between them. The CDR3 has 12 residues. Germline V gives CDR1 MDHEN, CDR2 SYDVKM. CDR3 DNA sequence: TGTGCCAGCAGTTTATTTAGCGACGGCTACACCTTC. Translating gives CASSLFSDGYTF.

V usage is TRBV7-9 and J usage is TRBJ2-2; no reliable D call. V was trimmed by 7 bases and J by 8 bases, leaving 8 bases between them. The CDR3 totals 11 residues. Germline CDR1 SEHNR, CDR2 FQNEAQ (reference sequence). The CDR3 sequence is CASTRWGELFF. CDR3 coding DNA: TGTGCCAGCACCCGGTGGGGGGAGCTGTTTTTT.

CDR3 amino acids: CATKTSGGAPDTQYF. The CDR3 DNA follows: TGTGCCACCAAAACTAGCGGGGGGGCCCCAGATACGCAGTATTTT. This rearrangement joins TRBV2 to TRBJ2-3; 13 positions match TRBD2. Germline lookup yields CDR1 SNHLY and CDR2 FYNNEI. The length of the CDR3 is 15 residues. The V gene end was trimmed by 10 bases and the J gene end by 4 bases; junction bases not matched to a gene: 8.

The chain joins TRBV9 to TRBJ1-1; D call uncertain. Germline loops: CDR1 SGDLS, CDR2 YYNGEE. Trimming took off 0 bases at V and 7 bases at J, with 10 bases between the two ends. CDR3 length equals 13 residues. CDR3 amino acids: CASSVGLAGEAFF. The CDR3 DNA reads as TGTGCCAGCAGCGTAGGATTAGCTGGTGAAGCTTTCTTT.

The chain recombines TRBV12-5 with TRBJ2-1; D possibly corresponds to TRBD1 (5 bases). The V gene's germline CDR1 is LGHNT and CDR2 FRNRAP. V was pared by 8 bases and J by 1 base, with 9 bases between. The length of the CDR3 is 13 residues. DNA of the CDR3: TGTGCTAGTAAACAGGCATCCTACAATGAGCAGTTCTTC. It is translated as CASKQASYNEQFF.

The chain carries TRBV6-1 and TRBJ2-3; 10 nucleotides align to TRBD2. CDR1 and CDR2 (germline): MNHNS, SASEGT. Trimming at V came to 2 bases and at J to 2 bases, leaving 1 base not matched to a gene. The CDR3 is made up of 15 amino acids. This CDR3 reads CASSELAGATDTQYF. The CDR3 nucleotides are TGTGCCAGCAGTGAACTAGCGGGGGCCACAGATACGCAGTATTTT.

The V call is TRBV29-1, the J call TRBJ2-3, with 8 bases matching TRBD2. The CDR3 length is 16 residues. In germline, CDR1 is SQVTM, CDR2 ANQGSEA. The J segment lost 3 bases and the V segment lost 5 bases, leaving 13 bases of the junction unmatched. CDR3 protein: CSVPWRAGVPTDTQYF. The CDR3 DNA reads as TGCAGCGTTCCCTGGAGAGCGGGGGTCCCAACAGATACGCAGTATTTT.

The chain has TRBV4-3 and TRBJ1-5; tentative D call: TRBD1 (6 bases). Trimming took off 3 bases at V and 4 bases at J, with 10 bases between the two ends. CDR1 is LGHNA, CDR2 YSLEER, per germline. The CDR3 has 14 residues. The CDR3 spells CASSQYRDNQPQHF. CDR3 in DNA: TGCGCCAGCAGCCAGTACAGGGATAATCAGCCCCAGCATTTT.